Listed below are T cell receptor beta chains from one sample, sequenced in a study of T cell responses to AZD1222 COVID-19 vaccine. Assay used: immunoSEQ multiplex PCR; TCRdb lists only in-frame clones, some missing. The sample gives about 130,000 clones, 87% of which show up once; approximately 1.6% is in the top ten. The sample was peripheral blood, taken on day 0 of AZD1222 vaccination. The origin of the receptors is an adult in good health. The CDR3 runs from the conserved cysteine through the conserved F or W. The D gene is left open where the match is weak. The size of a clone is reported for some rows only, either as once, few or many, or as a class for expanded clones.

v_call: TRBV5-8; d_call: NA; cdr3_length: 11; clone_size: few; j_call: TRBJ1-5; cdr3_nt: TGTGCCAGCAGCCAGGGACAGCCCCAGCATTTT; cdr3_aa: CASSQGQPQHF
v_call: TRBV11-2; d_call: NA; cdr3_length: 16; clone_size: once; j_call: TRBJ2-1; cdr3_nt: TGTGCCAGCAGCTCCCCATTTTCTGTAAACGTCAATGAGCAGTTCTTC; cdr3_aa: CASSSPFSVNVNEQFF
v_call: TRBV19; d_call: NA; cdr3_length: 16; clone_size: NA; j_call: TRBJ1-4; cdr3_nt: TGTGCCAGTAGCCCCCCCGGAGGGCAGGGCAGCGAAAAACTGTTTTTT; cdr3_aa: CASSPPGGQGSEKLFF
v_call: TRBV9; d_call: NA; cdr3_length: 14; clone_size: NA; j_call: TRBJ1-6; cdr3_nt: TGTGCCAGCAGCGTAGGGACAGTAAATTCACCCCTCCACTTT; cdr3_aa: CASSVGTVNSPLHF
v_call: TRBV7-2; d_call: TRBD2; cdr3_length: 16; clone_size: NA; j_call: TRBJ2-5; cdr3_nt: TGTGCCAGCAGCCAAACTAGCGGGGGGGCTGGGGAGACCCAGTACTTC; cdr3_aa: CASSQTSGGAGETQYF
v_call: TRBV28; d_call: NA; cdr3_length: 11; clone_size: NA; j_call: TRBJ2-3; cdr3_nt: TGTGCCAGCACAGACACAGATACGCAGTATTTT; cdr3_aa: CASTDTDTQYF
v_call: TRBV11-3; d_call: NA; cdr3_length: 14; clone_size: NA; j_call: TRBJ2-5; cdr3_nt: TGTGCCAGCAGCGAAAGACTCGCCAAAGAGACCCAGTACTTC; cdr3_aa: CASSERLAKETQYF
v_call: TRBV24-1; d_call: TRBD2; cdr3_length: 14; clone_size: NA; j_call: TRBJ2-3; cdr3_nt: TGTGCCACCAGCGCCGGGACTAGCGGGGGCACGCAGTATTTT; cdr3_aa: CATSAGTSGGTQYF
v_call: TRBV12-3/TRBV12-4; d_call: NA; cdr3_length: 12; clone_size: NA; j_call: TRBJ1-1; cdr3_nt: TGTGCCAGCAGTTTGGTGAACACTGAAGCTTTCTTT; cdr3_aa: CASSLVNTEAFF
v_call: TRBV5-4; d_call: TRBD1; cdr3_length: 15; clone_size: once; j_call: TRBJ1-4; cdr3_nt: TGTGCCAGCAGCCAAGCGACAGGGGCTAATGAAAAACTGTTTTTT; cdr3_aa: CASSQATGANEKLFF
v_call: TRBV11-2; d_call: NA; cdr3_length: 14; clone_size: once; j_call: TRBJ1-6; cdr3_nt: TGTGCCAGCAGCCATGGGAATTATAATTCACCCCTCCACTTT; cdr3_aa: CASSHGNYNSPLHF
v_call: TRBV28; d_call: NA; cdr3_length: 12; clone_size: NA; j_call: TRBJ1-4; cdr3_nt: TGTGCCAGCGCTCAAGAGGGGGAAAAACTGTTTTTT; cdr3_aa: CASAQEGEKLFF
v_call: TRBV13; d_call: TRBD1; cdr3_length: 17; clone_size: NA; j_call: TRBJ1-4; cdr3_nt: TGTGCCAGCAGTACCGGGGACAGGGCCCCAAGGCGAGAAAAACTGTTTTTT; cdr3_aa: CASSTGDRAPRREKLFF
v_call: TRBV9; d_call: NA; cdr3_length: 15; clone_size: NA; j_call: TRBJ1-2; cdr3_nt: TGTGCCAGCAGCGTAGGGCAGGCAGGGAACTATGGCTACACCTTC; cdr3_aa: CASSVGQAGNYGYTF
v_call: TRBV14; d_call: NA; cdr3_length: 11; clone_size: NA; j_call: TRBJ2-7; cdr3_nt: TGTGCCAGCAGCCTACTCTACGAGCAGTACTTC; cdr3_aa: CASSLLYEQYF
v_call: TRBV12-5; d_call: NA; cdr3_length: 14; clone_size: NA; j_call: TRBJ1-1; cdr3_nt: TGTGCTAGTGGTTTAGCCGGCCTAAGCACTGAAGCTTTCTTT; cdr3_aa: CASGLAGLSTEAFF
v_call: TRBV6-2/TRBV6-3; d_call: TRBD1; cdr3_length: 16; clone_size: NA; j_call: TRBJ2-3; cdr3_nt: TGTGCCAGCAGCCTGGGGACAGGGGGCAGGATAGATACGCAGTATTTT; cdr3_aa: CASSLGTGGRIDTQYF
v_call: TRBV28; d_call: NA; cdr3_length: 16; clone_size: NA; j_call: TRBJ1-6; cdr3_nt: TGTGACAGCAGTTTAAGGGTTGGGAAGGGCAATTCACCCCTCCACTTT; cdr3_aa: CDSSLRVGKGNSPLHF
v_call: TRBV10-3; d_call: NA; cdr3_length: 14; clone_size: NA; j_call: TRBJ2-3; cdr3_nt: TGTGCCATCACGGCGGGACCCACGGCCGGAACGCAGTATTTT; cdr3_aa: CAITAGPTAGTQYF
v_call: TRBV5-1; d_call: NA; cdr3_length: 12; clone_size: NA; j_call: TRBJ2-2; cdr3_nt: TGCGCCAGCAGCTTCAACACCGGGGAGCTGTTTTTT; cdr3_aa: CASSFNTGELFF
v_call: TRBV7-8; d_call: NA; cdr3_length: 15; clone_size: NA; j_call: TRBJ1-5; cdr3_nt: TGTGCCAGCAGCGGGAGAGGCAGGGCGGATCAGCCCCAGCATTTT; cdr3_aa: CASSGRGRADQPQHF
v_call: TRBV5-1; d_call: TRBD2; cdr3_length: 13; clone_size: NA; j_call: TRBJ2-1; cdr3_nt: TGCGCCAGCAGCCGGGGGGGCCAAGATGAGCAGTTCTTC; cdr3_aa: CASSRGGQDEQFF
v_call: TRBV19; d_call: NA; cdr3_length: 13; clone_size: NA; j_call: TRBJ1-1; cdr3_nt: TGTGCCACCAGATTAGGGCTGAACACTGAAGCTTTCTTT; cdr3_aa: CATRLGLNTEAFF
v_call: TRBV5-1; d_call: NA; cdr3_length: 14; clone_size: NA; j_call: TRBJ2-2; cdr3_nt: TGCGCCAGCAGCCCGGGATTTGTCACCGGGGAGCTGTTTTTT; cdr3_aa: CASSPGFVTGELFF
v_call: TRBV28; d_call: NA; cdr3_length: 12; clone_size: NA; j_call: TRBJ2-1; cdr3_nt: TGTGCCAGCAGTTTCAATTTGGACAGGCAGTTCTTC; cdr3_aa: CASSFNLDRQFF
v_call: TRBV6-2/TRBV6-3; d_call: NA; cdr3_length: 14; clone_size: NA; j_call: TRBJ1-5; cdr3_nt: TGTGCCAGCAGTTACCCAGGGGTCAATCAGCCCCAGCATTTT; cdr3_aa: CASSYPGVNQPQHF
v_call: TRBV7-6; d_call: NA; cdr3_length: 16; clone_size: once; j_call: TRBJ2-7; cdr3_nt: TGTGCCAGCAGCTTAGACACTGGCAGGGCTACCGAGGAGCAGTACTTC; cdr3_aa: CASSLDTGRATEEQYF
v_call: TRBV5-6; d_call: TRBD2; cdr3_length: 18; clone_size: once; j_call: TRBJ2-5; cdr3_nt: TGTGCCAGCAGCCCCATGCTGCCGGGGGGGCGAGACCAAGAGACCCAGTACTTC; cdr3_aa: CASSPMLPGGRDQETQYF
v_call: TRBV7-2; d_call: NA; cdr3_length: 16; clone_size: few; j_call: TRBJ2-3; cdr3_nt: TGTGCCAGCAGCGCCCTATTCGGGAGGGACAGAGATACGCAGTATTTT; cdr3_aa: CASSALFGRDRDTQYF
v_call: TRBV19; d_call: NA; cdr3_length: 17; clone_size: NA; j_call: TRBJ1-5; cdr3_nt: TGTGCCAGTAGTATAATCCCAGGGGACTATAGCAATCAGCCCCAGCATTTT; cdr3_aa: CASSIIPGDYSNQPQHF
v_call: TRBV21-1; d_call: NA; cdr3_length: 8; clone_size: NA; j_call: TRBJ1-1; cdr3_nt: TGTGCCAGAGGTGAAGCTTTCTTT; cdr3_aa: CARGEAFF